This T cell receptor (beta chain) was profiled in a study of tumor-infiltrating lymphocytes in glioblastoma multiforme. Three nested ARM-PCR rounds with V-beta and C-beta primers built TCRB libraries. TCRdb reprocessed the multiplex PCR reads via MiXCR and lists one record per CDR3 protein. The sample contains about 9,000 distinct CDR3 sequences, 74% of which appear only once. The germline V and J ends were trimmed by 6 bases and 2 bases, with 11 bases remaining between them. The germline CDR1 and CDR2 sequences are MNHEY and SVGEGT. There are 14 residues in the CDR3. Study outcomes and limitations: RNA-based TCR sequencing may distort clone frequencies, since cells carry unequal TCR transcript numbers. Only one glioblastoma patient had TCR and mutation analysis.

In regard to this clonotype: Its antigen is unknown.

Sequencing used brain tumor tissue. The receptor comes from a male donor with glioblastoma. The rearrangement links TRBV6-2 or TRBV6-3 to TRBJ1-5, with D unresolved. The CDR3 region is CASRPYLGNQPQHF. The CDR3 bases are TGTGCCAGCAGACCTTATTTGGGCAATCAGCCCCAGCATTTT.